One sample yielded the 16 T cell receptor beta chains listed below, sequenced in a study of T cell repertoires in cytomegalovirus infection. The antigens these receptors bind are not known. TCRdb used MiXCR to reprocess the reads, holding one entry per CDR3 protein. Of some 500,000 distinct CDR3 sequences in the sample, about 39% are singletons; the top ten hold 48%. Source: cultured PBMCs, taken from culture after CMV antigen stimulation. These receptors came from a human donor in good health (CMV status not recorded). Some clones in this sample may be carry-over from other donors' samples.

The J gene is TRBJ1-5, the V gene TRBV12-3 or TRBV12-4; D uncertain. The CDR3 runs 12 residues. V gave up 6 bases and J gave up 8 bases, with 11 bases separating them. The CDR3 loop reads CASSPWSEPQHF. The DNA for the CDR3 is TGTGCCAGCAGCCCCTGGAGTGAGCCCCAGCATTTT.

The V and J genes are TRBV24-1 and TRBJ2-2; D ambiguous. Deletions cut 4 bases from V and 1 base from J, with 9 bases between. Looked up from germline, CDR1 is KGHDR and CDR2 is SFDVKD. CDR3 size: 15 residues. The CDR3 nucleotides are TGTGCCACCAGTGACAGTCAATTGAACACCGGGGAGCTGTTTTTT. Its translation: CATSDSQLNTGELFF.

This chain connects TRBV19 to TRBJ2-3; 9 bases agree with TRBD1. Germline V lookup: CDR1 LNHDA, CDR2 SQIVND (reference sequence). Losses at the gene ends were 10 bases for V and 2 bases for J; bases not matched to a gene: 4. The CDR3 covers 13 residues. For the CDR3, the DNA is TGTGCCACCGGACAGGGGCACACAGATACGCAGTATTTT. Amino acids: CATGQGHTDTQYF.

The chain links TRBV7-6 to TRBJ2-2; 7 bases are shared with TRBD2. In germline, CDR1 is SGHVS, CDR2 FNYEAQ. The ends lost 5 bases at V and 0 bases at J; junction bases unmatched: 18. CDR3 size: 20 residues. The CDR3 nucleotides are TGTGCCAGCAGCCCACTCTTTTGGACTAGGAGGAACGCGAACACCGGGGAGCTGTTTTTT. Protein: CASSPLFWTRRNANTGELFF.

This clonotype turned up a few times. The chain uses TRBV7-2 and TRBJ1-2; 7 bases line up with TRBD1. The CDR3 has 14 amino acids. The V gene end was trimmed by 2 bases and the J gene end by 7 bases; junction bases not matched to a gene: 7. Germline V gene sequence: CDR1 SGHTA, CDR2 FQGNSA. The chain's CDR3 is CASSLTGVQSGYTF. The CDR3 DNA follows: TGTGCCAGCAGCTTAACAGGGGTTCAGAGTGGCTACACCTTC.

The CDR3 DNA follows: TGTGCCAGCAGAGGTGTTGCGGAAAATCTCTACAATGAGCAGTTCTTC. It yields the protein CASRGVAENLYNEQFF. This chain connects TRBV7-9 to TRBJ2-1, with D hard to call. The CDR3 is 16 residues long. Deletions cut 6 bases from V and 3 bases from J, with 18 bases between. Germline values: CDR1 SEHNR, CDR2 FQNEAQ (reference sequence). The entire variable domain, with the rest obtained from reference TRBV7-9 and TRBJ2-1, is as follows: DTGVSQNPRHKITKRGQNVTFRCDPISEHNRLYWYRQTLGQGPEFLTYFQNEAQLEKSRLLSDRFSAERPKGSFSTLEIQRTEQGDSAMYLCASRGVAENLYNEQFFGPGTRLTVL.

There are a few counts of this clonotype. V and J are TRBV7-2 and TRBJ1-1; 7 bases agree with TRBD1. Germline V gene lookup returns CDR1 SGHTA and CDR2 FQGNSA. CDR3 length: 15 amino acids. V trimming: 5 bases; J trimming: 9 bases; junction bases outside the gene matches: 15. CDR3 protein: CASSLGGGGGDKAFF. The CDR3 bases are TGTGCCAGCAGCCTAGGGGGCGGTGGGGGAGATAAAGCTTTCTTT.

This clonotype was recorded a few times. This rearrangement joins TRBV3-1 to TRBJ1-2; D possibly corresponds to TRBD1 (6 bases). Trimming took off 2 bases at V and 0 bases at J, with 10 bases between the two ends. Germline V lookup: CDR1 LGHDT, CDR2 YNNKEL (reference sequence). This CDR3 has 15 amino acids. The CDR3 loop reads CASSQQGQPNYGYTF. The CDR3 DNA sequence: TGTGCCAGCAGCCAACAAGGACAGCCTAACTATGGCTACACCTTC.

The chain recombines TRBV10-3 with TRBJ2-3; possibly TRBD2 for D (5 bases). The germline V and J ends were trimmed by 4 bases and 0 bases, with 17 bases remaining between them. CDR3 length: 17 amino acids. Germline values: CDR1 ENHRY, CDR2 SYGVKD. The CDR3 loop reads CAISGTRATTSTDTQYF. The CDR3 nucleotides read TGTGCCATCAGTGGCACTAGAGCAACAACTAGCACAGATACGCAGTATTTT.

The CDR3 nucleotides read TGTGCCAGTAGTATCTATGGGGGACCCCGCTACGAGCAGTACTTC. It is translated as CASSIYGGPRYEQYF. This chain joins TRBV19 and TRBJ2-7; D assignment may be TRBD1 or TRBD2 (5 bases each). This CDR3 comprises 15 residues. CDR1 LNHDA and CDR2 SQIVND come from the germline V gene (reference sequence). V lost 3 bases, J lost 3 bases, and 15 bases lay in between.

This rearrangement joins TRBV3-1 to TRBJ1-4; perhaps TRBD1 as D (5 bases). V was clipped by 4 bases and J by 7 bases, with 7 bases between them. The V gene's germline CDR1 is LGHDT and CDR2 YNNKEL (reference sequence). The CDR3 runs 12 residues. The CDR3 DNA reads TGTGCCAGCAGCCTGACAGCTGAAAAACTGTTTTTT. This encodes CASSLTAEKLFF.

The V and J genes are TRBV7-2 and TRBJ2-3; no clear D. This CDR3 has 16 residues. Trimming shortened V by 5 bases and J by 1 base, and 16 bases separated the two germline ends. CDR1 and CDR2 (germline): SGHTA, FQGNSA. The CDR3 protein is CASSPGPGRGTDTQYF. CDR3 coding DNA: TGTGCCAGCAGCCCAGGCCCCGGTAGGGGCACAGATACGCAGTATTTT.

This rearrangement joins TRBV4-1 to TRBJ2-5, with 7 bases identical to TRBD2. Germline V CDR1 and CDR2: MGHRA, YSYEKL. V lost 0 bases and J lost 5; bases outside the gene matches: 9. The CDR3 length is 16 residues. CDR3 nucleotides: TGCGCCAGCAGCCAAGAACGGGGGGACCTCTGGGAGACCCAGTACTTC. Amino acids: CASSQERGDLWETQYF.

The rearrangement joins TRBV28 to TRBJ2-2, with 9 bases fitting TRBD1. The CDR3 contains 17 residues. Germline CDR1 and CDR2: MDHEN and SYDVKM. Trimming removed 5 bases from V and 4 bases from J; junction bases left unmatched: 11. This chain's CDR3 is CASSRPPGQGFTGELFF. In nucleotides, the CDR3 is TGTGCCAGCAGTAGACCACCGGGACAGGGTTTCACCGGGGAGCTGTTTTTT. Together with reference TRBV28 and TRBJ2-2, the CDR3 gives the full variable domain: DVKVTQSSRYLVKRTGEKVFLECVQDMDHENMFWYRQDPGLGLRLIYFSYDVKMKEKGDIPEGYSVSREKKERFSLILESASTNQTSMYLCASSRPPGQGFTGELFFGEGSRLTVL.

The rearrangement uses TRBV7-2 and TRBJ2-1, with D perhaps matching TRBD1 (5 bases). Germline V CDR1 and CDR2: SGHTA, FQGNSA. Trimming left V 1 base short and J 4 bases short, with 14 bases between. The CDR3 covers 16 residues. The chain's CDR3 is CASSLDQGRPYNEQFF. The CDR3 nucleotides read TGTGCCAGCAGCTTAGATCAGGGCCGCCCGTACAATGAGCAGTTCTTC.

The chain is built from TRBV6-5 and TRBJ1-5; D unclear. There are 13 residues in the CDR3. In germline, CDR1 is MNHEY, CDR2 SVGAGI. Trimming took 5 bases from V and 5 from J, leaving 10 bases between them. DNA of the CDR3: TGTGCCAGCAGTGAAAAGGGAGATCAGCCCCAGCATTTT. The encoded protein is CASSEKGDQPQHF.